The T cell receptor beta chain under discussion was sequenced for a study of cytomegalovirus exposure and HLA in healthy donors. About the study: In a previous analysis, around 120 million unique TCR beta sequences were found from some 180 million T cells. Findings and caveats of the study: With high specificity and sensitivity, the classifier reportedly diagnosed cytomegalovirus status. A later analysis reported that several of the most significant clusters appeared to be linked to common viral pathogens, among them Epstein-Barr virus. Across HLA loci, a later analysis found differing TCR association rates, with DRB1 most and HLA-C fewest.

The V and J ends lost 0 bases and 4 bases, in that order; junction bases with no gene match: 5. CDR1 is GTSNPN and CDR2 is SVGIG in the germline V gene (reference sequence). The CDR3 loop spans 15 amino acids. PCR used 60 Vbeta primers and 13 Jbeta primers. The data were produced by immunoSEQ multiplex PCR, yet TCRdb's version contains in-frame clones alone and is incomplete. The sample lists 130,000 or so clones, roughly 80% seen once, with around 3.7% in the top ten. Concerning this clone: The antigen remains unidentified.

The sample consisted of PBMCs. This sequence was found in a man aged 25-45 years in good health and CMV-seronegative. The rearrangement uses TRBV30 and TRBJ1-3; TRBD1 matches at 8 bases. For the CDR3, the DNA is TGTGCCTGGAGTGTTGGGCAGGGGGCAGGAAACACCATATATTTT. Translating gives CAWSVGQGAGNTIYF.